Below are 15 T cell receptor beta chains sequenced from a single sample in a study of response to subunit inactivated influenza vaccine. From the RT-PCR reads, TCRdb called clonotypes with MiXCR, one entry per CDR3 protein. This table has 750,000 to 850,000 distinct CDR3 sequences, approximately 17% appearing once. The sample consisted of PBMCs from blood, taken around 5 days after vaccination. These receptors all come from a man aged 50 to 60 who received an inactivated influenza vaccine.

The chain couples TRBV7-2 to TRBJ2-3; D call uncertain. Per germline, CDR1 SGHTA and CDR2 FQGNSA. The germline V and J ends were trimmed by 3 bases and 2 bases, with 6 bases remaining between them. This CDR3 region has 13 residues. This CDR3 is CASSLQITDTQYF. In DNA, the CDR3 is TGTGCCAGCAGCTTGCAAATCACAGATACGCAGTATTTT.

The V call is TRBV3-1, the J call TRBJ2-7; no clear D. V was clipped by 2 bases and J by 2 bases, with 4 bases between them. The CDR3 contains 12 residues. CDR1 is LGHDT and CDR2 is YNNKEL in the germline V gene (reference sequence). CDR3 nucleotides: TGTGCCAGCAGCCAACTCCCCTACGAGCAGTACTTC. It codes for CASSQLPYEQYF.

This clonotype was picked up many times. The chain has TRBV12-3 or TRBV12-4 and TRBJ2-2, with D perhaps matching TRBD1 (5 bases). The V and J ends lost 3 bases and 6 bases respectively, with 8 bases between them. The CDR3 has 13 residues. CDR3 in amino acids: CASSFGAAGELFF. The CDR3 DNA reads TGTGCCAGCAGTTTTGGGGCGGCCGGGGAGCTGTTTTTT.

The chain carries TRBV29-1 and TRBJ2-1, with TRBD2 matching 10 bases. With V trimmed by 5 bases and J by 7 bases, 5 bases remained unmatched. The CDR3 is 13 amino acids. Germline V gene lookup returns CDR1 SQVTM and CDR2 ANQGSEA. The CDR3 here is CSVRAGGRNEQFF. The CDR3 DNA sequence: TGCAGCGTTAGAGCGGGGGGGAGGAATGAGCAGTTCTTC.

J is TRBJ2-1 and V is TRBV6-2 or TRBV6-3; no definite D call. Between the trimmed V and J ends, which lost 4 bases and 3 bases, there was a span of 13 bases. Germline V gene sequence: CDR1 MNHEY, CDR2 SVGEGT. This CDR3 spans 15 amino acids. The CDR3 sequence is CASSLYSTSYNEQFF. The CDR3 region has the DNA TGTGCCAGCAGTTTGTACAGTACAAGCTACAATGAGCAGTTCTTC.

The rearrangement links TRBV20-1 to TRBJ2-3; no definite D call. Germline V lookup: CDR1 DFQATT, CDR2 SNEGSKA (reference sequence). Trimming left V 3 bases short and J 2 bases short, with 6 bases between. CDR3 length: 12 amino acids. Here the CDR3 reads CSARLATDTQYF. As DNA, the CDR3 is TGCAGTGCTAGGCTTGCCACAGATACGCAGTATTTT.

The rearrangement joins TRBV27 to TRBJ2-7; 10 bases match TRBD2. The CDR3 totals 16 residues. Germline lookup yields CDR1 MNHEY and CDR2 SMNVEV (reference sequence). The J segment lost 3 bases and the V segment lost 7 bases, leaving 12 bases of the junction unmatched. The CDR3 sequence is CASTAVAGGRGYEQYF. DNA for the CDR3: TGTGCCAGCACCGCAGTAGCGGGGGGCCGGGGCTACGAGCAGTACTTC.

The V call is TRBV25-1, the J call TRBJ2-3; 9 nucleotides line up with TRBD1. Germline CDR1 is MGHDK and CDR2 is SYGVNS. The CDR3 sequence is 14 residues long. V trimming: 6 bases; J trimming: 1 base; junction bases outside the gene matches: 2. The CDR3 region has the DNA TGTGCCAGCAGGGGGACAGGGCGCACAGATACGCAGTATTTT. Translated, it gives CASRGTGRTDTQYF.

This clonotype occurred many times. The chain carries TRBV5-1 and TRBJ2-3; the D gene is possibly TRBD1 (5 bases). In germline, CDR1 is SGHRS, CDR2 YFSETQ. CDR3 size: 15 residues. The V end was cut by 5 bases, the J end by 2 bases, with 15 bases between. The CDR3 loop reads CASSDLGQNTDTQYF. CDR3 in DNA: TGCGCCAGCAGTGATCTTGGACAAAACACAGATACGCAGTATTTT. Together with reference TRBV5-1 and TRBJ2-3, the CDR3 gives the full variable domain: KAGVTQTPRYLIKTRGQQVTLSCSPISGHRSVSWYQQTPGQGLQFLFEYFSETQRNKGNFPGRFSGRQFSNSRSEMNVSTLELGDSALYLCASSDLGQNTDTQYFGPGTRLTVL.

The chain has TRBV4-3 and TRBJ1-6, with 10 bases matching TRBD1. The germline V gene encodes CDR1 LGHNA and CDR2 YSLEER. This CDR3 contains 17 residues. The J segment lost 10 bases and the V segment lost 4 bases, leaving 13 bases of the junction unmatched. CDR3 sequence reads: CASSPRLTGTGESPLHF. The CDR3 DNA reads TGCGCCAGCAGCCCACGACTTACCGGGACAGGGGAATCACCCCTCCACTTT.

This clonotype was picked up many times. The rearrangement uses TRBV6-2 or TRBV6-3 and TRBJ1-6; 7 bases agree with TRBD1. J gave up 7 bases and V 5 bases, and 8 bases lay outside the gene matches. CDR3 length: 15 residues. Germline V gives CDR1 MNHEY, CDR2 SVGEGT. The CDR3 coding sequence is TGTGCCAGCAGTAAAGGGACAGTCGAAAATTCACCCCTCCACTTT. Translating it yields CASSKGTVENSPLHF.

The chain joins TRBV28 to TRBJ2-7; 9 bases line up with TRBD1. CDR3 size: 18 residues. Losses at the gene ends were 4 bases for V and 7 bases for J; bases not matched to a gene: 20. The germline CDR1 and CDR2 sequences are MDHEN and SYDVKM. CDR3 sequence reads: CASSSGQGSVGRLGEQYF. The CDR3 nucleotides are TGTGCCAGCAGTTCCGGACAGGGGTCGGTAGGACGCTTGGGTGAGCAGTACTTC.

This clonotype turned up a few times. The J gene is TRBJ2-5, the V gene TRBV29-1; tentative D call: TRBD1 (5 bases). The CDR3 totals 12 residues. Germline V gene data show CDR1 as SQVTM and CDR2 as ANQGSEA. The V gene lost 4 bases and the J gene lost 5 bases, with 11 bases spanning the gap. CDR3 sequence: CSVVTVGETQYF. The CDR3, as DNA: TGCAGCGTTGTGACAGTGGGGGAGACCCAGTACTTC. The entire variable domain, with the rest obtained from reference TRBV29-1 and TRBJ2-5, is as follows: SAVISQKPSRDICQRGTSLTIQCQVDSQVTMMFWYRQQPGQSLTLIATANQGSEATYESGFVIDKFPISRPNLTFSTLTVSNMSPEDSSIYLCSVVTVGETQYFGPGTRLLVL.

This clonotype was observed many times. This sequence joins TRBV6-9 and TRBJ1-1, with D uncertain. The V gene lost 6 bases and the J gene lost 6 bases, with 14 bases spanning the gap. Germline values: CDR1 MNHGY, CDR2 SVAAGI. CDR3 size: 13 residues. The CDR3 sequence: CASRDDVSAEAFF. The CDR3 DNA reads TGTGCCAGCAGAGATGATGTGTCGGCTGAAGCTTTCTTT.

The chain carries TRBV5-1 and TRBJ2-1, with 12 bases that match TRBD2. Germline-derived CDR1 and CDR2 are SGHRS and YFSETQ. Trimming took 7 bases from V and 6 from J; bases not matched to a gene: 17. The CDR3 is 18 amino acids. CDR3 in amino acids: CASSQTPASGGVGNEQFF. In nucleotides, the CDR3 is TGCGCCAGCTCCCAAACCCCGGCTAGCGGGGGGGTTGGCAATGAGCAGTTCTTC.